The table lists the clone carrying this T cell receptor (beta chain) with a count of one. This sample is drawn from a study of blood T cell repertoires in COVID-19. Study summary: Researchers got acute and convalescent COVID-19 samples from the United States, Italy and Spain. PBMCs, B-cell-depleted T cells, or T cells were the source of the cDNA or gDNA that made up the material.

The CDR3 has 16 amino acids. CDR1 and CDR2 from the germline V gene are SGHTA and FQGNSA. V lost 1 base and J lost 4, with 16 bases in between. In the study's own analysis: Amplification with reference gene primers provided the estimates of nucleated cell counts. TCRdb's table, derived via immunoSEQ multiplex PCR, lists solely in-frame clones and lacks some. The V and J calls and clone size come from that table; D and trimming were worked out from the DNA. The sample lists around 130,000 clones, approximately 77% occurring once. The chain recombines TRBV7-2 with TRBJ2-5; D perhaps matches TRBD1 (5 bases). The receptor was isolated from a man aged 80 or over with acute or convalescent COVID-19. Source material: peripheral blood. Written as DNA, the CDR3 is TGTGCCAGCAGCTTAGTGGAGTCCCCCAGGGTAGAGACCCAGTACTTC. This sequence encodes CASSLVESPRVETQYF.